The clone carrying this T cell receptor (beta chain) was seen only once. Its antigen remains unknown. The data originate from a study of T cell responses to AZD1222 COVID-19 vaccine. Overall study context: It was second doses at about 4 or about 12 weeks that were pooled. General study points: An increase in Spike-specific TCR breadth and depth was observed after two AZD1222 doses. Unmutated regions of variants are reportedly targeted by nearly half of spike-specific TCRs.

The protocol was immunoSEQ multiplex PCR, while the TCRdb copy is restricted to in-frame clones and leaves out a portion. This sample carries 100,000 to 150,000 clones, over 80% of them seen once, and the ten largest clones take about 1.1%. The CDR3 extends over 17 amino acids. The chain combines TRBV21-1 with TRBJ2-7; the DNA was not compared with TRBD2, the D call given in the table. TRBV21-1 is classified as a pseudogene. The sample in question was peripheral blood, obtained on day 0 of AZD1222 vaccination. The sequence was collected from an adult in good health. Written as DNA, the CDR3 is TGTGCCAGCAGCACCGGACTAGCGGCTAACCCACTCTACGAGCAGTACTTC. This gives the protein CASSTGLAANPLYEQYF.